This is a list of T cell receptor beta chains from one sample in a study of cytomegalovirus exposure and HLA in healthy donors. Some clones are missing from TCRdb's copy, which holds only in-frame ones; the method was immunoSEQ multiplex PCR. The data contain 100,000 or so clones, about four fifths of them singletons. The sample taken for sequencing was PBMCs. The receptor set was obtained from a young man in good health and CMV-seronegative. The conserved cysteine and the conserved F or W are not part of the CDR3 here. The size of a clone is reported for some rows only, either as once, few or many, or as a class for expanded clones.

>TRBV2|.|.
ASSGQGYEQY
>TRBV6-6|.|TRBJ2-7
ASKSGVEQY
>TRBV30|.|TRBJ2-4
AWDHTRKGRQNIQY
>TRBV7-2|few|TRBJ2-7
ASSLMNVGTYEQY
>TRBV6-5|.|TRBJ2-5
ASSYGAPAGQY
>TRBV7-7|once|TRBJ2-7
ASSAIAETPSYEQY
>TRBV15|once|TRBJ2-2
ATSRDLAGYTGELF
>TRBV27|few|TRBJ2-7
ATSRGWRDEQY
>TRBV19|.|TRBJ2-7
ASSIRTGGTYEQY
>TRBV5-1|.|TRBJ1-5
ASSLDGTGYNQPQH
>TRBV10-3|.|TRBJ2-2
ATDPAGDTNTGELF
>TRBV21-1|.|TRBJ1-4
ASSKGTGGSEKLF
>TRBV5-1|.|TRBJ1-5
ASSLQGDQPQH
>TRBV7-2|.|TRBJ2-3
ASSLAPFGRVSTDTQY
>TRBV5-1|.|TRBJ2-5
ASSSGPEFGTQY
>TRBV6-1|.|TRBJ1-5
ASSEALAGIGQPQH
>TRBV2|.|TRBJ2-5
ASSTPFGGYQETQY
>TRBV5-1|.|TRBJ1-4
ASSSPTGGKDEKLF
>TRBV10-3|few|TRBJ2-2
AISDGRLNTGELF
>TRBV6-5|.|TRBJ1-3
ASSRYRGSGNTIY
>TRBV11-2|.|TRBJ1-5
ASSARAGESQPQH
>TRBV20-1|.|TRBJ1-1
SAGGTGRAF
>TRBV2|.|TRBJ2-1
ASRRRGGSSYNEQF
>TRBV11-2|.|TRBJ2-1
ASSFPRRGLYNEQF
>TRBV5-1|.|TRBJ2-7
ASSTTGTYEQY
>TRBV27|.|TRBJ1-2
ASSSLTVGANYGYT
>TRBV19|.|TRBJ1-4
ASSILGGANEKLF
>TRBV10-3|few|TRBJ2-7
AISVGGTSGRAREQY
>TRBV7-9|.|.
ASSLGSQNEQY
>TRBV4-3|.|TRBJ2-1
ASSQPGYNEQF
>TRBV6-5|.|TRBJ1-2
ASRPVQAPPNGYT
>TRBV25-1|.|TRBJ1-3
ASSDSYSGNTIY
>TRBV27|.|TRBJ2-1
ASNPAGGRNEQF
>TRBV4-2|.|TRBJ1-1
ASSQVTRVEAF
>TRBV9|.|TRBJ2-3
ASSRGGAFTDTQY
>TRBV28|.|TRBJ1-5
ASTSAGGSNQPQH
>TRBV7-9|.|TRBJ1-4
ASSSPGQREKLF
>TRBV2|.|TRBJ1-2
ASSVPRGYT
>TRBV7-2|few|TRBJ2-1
ASSFDLKQGSTYNEQF
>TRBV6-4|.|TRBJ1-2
ASSDRQDTTIGYT
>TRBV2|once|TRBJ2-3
ASSKFHTDTQY
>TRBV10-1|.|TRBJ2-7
ASSETLPWGLAGGYTYEQY
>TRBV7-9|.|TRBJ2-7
ASSPVVRRGGEQY
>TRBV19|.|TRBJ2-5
ASSERTGPAETQY
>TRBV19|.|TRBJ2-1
ASWGTSGIYNEQF
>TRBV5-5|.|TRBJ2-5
ASSRLAGSLPTQY
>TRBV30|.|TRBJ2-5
AWSQGVETQY